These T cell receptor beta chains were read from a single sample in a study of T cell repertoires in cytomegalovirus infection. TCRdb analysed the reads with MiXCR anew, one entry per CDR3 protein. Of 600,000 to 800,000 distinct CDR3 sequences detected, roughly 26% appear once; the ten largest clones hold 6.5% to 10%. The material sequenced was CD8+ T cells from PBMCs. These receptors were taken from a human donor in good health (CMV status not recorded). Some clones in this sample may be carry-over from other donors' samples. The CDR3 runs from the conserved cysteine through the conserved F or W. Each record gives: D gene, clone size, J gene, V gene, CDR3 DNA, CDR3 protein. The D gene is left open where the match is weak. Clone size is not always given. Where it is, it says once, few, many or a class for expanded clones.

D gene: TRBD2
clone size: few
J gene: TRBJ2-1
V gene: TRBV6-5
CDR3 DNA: TGTGCCAGCAGTTACTCGAGCTTAGCGGGGCCCTACAATGAGCAGTTCTTC
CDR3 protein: CASSYSSLAGPYNEQFF

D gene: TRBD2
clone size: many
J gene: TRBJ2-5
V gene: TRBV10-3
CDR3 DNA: TGTGCCATCGCGACCGGGCTAGCGGGGGAGATCCAAGAGACCCAGTACTTC
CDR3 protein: CAIATGLAGEIQETQYF

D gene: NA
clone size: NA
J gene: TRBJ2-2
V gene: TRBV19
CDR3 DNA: TGTGCCAGTAGCCAACACACGAACACCGGGGAGCTGTTTTTT
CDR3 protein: CASSQHTNTGELFF

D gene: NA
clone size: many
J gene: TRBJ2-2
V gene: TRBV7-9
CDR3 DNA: TGTGCCAGCAGCTTTAAGGGAGCGAACACCGGGGAGCTGTTTTTT
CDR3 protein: CASSFKGANTGELFF

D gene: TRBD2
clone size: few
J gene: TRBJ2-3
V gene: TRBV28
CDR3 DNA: TGTGCCAGCAGTCTACTAGCGGGGGGGCTAGAAGATACGCAGTATTTT
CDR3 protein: CASSLLAGGLEDTQYF

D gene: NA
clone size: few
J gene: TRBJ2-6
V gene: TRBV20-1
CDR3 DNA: TGCAGTGCTATTGGGACTCTTACCTCTGGGGCCAACGTCCTGACTTTC
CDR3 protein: CSAIGTLTSGANVLTF

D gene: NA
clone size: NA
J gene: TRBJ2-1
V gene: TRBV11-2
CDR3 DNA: TGTGCCAGCAGCTTGGTCGGACAGAAGAATGAGCAGTTCTTC
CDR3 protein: CASSLVGQKNEQFF

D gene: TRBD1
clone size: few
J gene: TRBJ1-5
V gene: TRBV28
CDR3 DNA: TGTGCCAGCAGGACAGGGGAGAGCAATCAGCCCCAGCATTTT
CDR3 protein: CASRTGESNQPQHF

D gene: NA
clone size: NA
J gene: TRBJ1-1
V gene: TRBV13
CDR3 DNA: TGTGCCAGCAGCTCCCACACTGAAGCTTTCTTT
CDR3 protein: CASSSHTEAFF

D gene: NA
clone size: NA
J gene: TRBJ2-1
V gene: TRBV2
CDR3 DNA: TGTGCCTGCCTCGACGGATACAATGAGCAGTTCTTC
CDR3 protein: CACLDGYNEQFF

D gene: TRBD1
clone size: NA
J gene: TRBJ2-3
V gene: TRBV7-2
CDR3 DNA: TGTGCCAGCAGCTCGGGACAGGGAAAAGTGTGGCTAGCGCCAGATACGCAGTATTTT
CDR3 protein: CASSSGQGKVWLAPDTQYF

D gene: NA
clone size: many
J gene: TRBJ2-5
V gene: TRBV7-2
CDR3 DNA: TGTGCCAGCAGCTTCCGGGCCTATCAAGAGACCCAGTACTTC
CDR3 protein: CASSFRAYQETQYF

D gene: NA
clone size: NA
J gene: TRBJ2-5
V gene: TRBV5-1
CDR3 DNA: TGCGCCAGCAGGGCTCCGGACGGAGAGACCCAGTACTTC
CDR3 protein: CASRAPDGETQYF

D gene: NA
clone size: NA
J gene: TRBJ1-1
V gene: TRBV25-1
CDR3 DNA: TGTGCCAGCAAATGGTCGAACACTGAAGCTTTCTTT
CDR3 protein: CASKWSNTEAFF

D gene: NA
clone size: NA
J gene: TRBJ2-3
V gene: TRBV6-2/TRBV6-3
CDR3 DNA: TGTGCCAGCAGTTACTCGCCCAACAGCGGTCTTACAGATACGCAGTATTTT
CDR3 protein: CASSYSPNSGLTDTQYF

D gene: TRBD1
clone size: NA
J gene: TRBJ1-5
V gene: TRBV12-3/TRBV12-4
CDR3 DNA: TGTGCCAGCAGTTTCAGGGGGGACCCGGAGCATTTT
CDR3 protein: CASSFRGDPEHF

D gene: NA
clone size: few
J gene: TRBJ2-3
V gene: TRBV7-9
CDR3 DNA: TGTGCCAGCAGCTTATTTGCAGGGGATAGCACAGATACGCAGTATTTT
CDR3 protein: CASSLFAGDSTDTQYF

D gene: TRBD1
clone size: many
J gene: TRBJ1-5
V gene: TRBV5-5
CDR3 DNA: TGTGCCAGCAGCCCTGGACAGGGCGGGAATCAGCCCCAGCATTTT
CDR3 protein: CASSPGQGGNQPQHF

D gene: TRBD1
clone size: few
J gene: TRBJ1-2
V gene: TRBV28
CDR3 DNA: TGTGCCAGCAGTTTTGCTGACAGGGCCGGCAATTGGAACTATGGCTACACCTTC
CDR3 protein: CASSFADRAGNWNYGYTF

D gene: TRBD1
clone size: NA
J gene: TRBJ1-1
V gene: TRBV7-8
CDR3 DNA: TGTGCCAGCAGCTCGGACAGGGGGCGCGGAAACACTGAAGCTTTCTTT
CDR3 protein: CASSSDRGRGNTEAFF

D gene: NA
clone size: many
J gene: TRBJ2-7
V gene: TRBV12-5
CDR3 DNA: TGTGCTAGTGGGGCAGGGCCAGGGGAAGGCTACGAGCAGTACTTC
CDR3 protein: CASGAGPGEGYEQYF

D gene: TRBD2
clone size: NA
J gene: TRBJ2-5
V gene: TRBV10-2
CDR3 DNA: TGCGCCATCTCGACTAGCGGGGGGGGGAAAGAGACCCAGTACTTC
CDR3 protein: CAISTSGGGKETQYF

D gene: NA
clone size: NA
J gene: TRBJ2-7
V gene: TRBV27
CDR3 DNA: TGTGCCAGCAATAAGGGCCACGAGCAGTACTTC
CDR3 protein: CASNKGHEQYF

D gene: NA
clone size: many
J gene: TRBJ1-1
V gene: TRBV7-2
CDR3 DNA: TGTGCCAGCAGCTTAGTTGTCAGTTCAGTCACTGAAGCTTTCTTT
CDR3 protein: CASSLVVSSVTEAFF

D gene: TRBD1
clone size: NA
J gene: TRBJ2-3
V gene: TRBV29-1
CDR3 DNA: TGCAGCGTAGATCGGGACAGGGAGCCAGATACGCAGTATTTT
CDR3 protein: CSVDRDREPDTQYF

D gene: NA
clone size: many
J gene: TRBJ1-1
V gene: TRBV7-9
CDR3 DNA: TGTGCCAGCAGGGAAGATCAGGGAAACACTGAAGCTTTCTTT
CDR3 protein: CASREDQGNTEAFF

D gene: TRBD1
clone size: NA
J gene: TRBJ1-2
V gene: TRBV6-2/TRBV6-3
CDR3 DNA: TGTGCCAGCAGTTATCCCGGGACAGGGGTGTATGGCTACACCTTC
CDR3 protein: CASSYPGTGVYGYTF

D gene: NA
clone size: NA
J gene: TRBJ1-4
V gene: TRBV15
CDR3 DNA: TGTGCCACCAGCAGCCATACGGGTGGTGAAAAACTGTTTTTT
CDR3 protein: CATSSHTGGEKLFF

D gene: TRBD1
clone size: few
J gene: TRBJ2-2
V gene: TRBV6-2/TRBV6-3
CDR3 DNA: TGTGCCAGCAGTACCGGGACAGGGGGCGCGAACACCGGGGAGCTGTTTTTT
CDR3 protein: CASSTGTGGANTGELFF

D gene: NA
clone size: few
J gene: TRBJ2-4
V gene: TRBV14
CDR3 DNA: TGTGCCAGCAGCCAAGATCTAAATGGACACGAAAACATTCAGTACTTC
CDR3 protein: CASSQDLNGHENIQYF